The next 12 T cell receptor beta chains were all read from a single sample in a study of T cells in Graves' hyperthyroidism and ophthalmopathy. TCR beta CDR3 regions were amplified from RNA transcripts. First-round RT-PCR with HTBI primers amplified the TCR CDR3 region. TCRdb analysed the multiplex PCR reads with MiXCR anew, one entry per CDR3 protein. The table lists almost 600,000 distinct CDR3 sequences, about 45% of them singletons. Material for sequencing was peripheral blood or thyroid tissue (not recorded which). The source of these receptors is a woman aged 18-29 years with Graves' hyperthyroidism.

This clonotype was observed many times. V and J are TRBV20-1 and TRBJ2-7; maybe TRBD2 (6 bases). V shed 6 bases and J shed 3 bases, with 9 bases lying between them. The CDR3 has 11 amino acids. Per germline, CDR1 DFQATT and CDR2 SNEGSKA (reference sequence). CDR3 amino acids: CSAGGSYEQYF. CDR3 nucleotides: TGCAGTGCGGGGGGTAGCTACGAGCAGTACTTC.

This clonotype occurred many times. The J gene is TRBJ2-7, the V gene TRBV6-2 or TRBV6-3; no reliable D call. Germline lookup yields CDR1 MNHEY and CDR2 SVGEGT. The V end lost 4 bases, the J end lost 5 bases, and 6 bases lay between the germline ends. The CDR3 is 11 residues long. The CDR3 loop is CASSWVNEQYF. Written as DNA, the CDR3 is TGTGCCAGCAGTTGGGTCAACGAGCAGTACTTC.

The CDR3 nucleotides read TGTGCCAGTAGAGGGACAGGGACTGAAGCTTTCTTT. Translation gives CASRGTGTEAFF. The chain uses TRBV19 and TRBJ1-1; 9 bases align to TRBD1. The CDR3 has 12 amino acids. CDR1 and CDR2 from the germline V gene are LNHDA and SQIVND (reference sequence). Unmatched junction bases numbered 1, after V lost 6 bases and J lost 5 bases.

A few counts support this clonotype. The chain uses TRBV20-1 and TRBJ2-7; 7 bases agree with TRBD1. The J call is doubtful: the DNA matches TRBJ2-1 better. CDR3 length: 11 amino acids. Germline V lookup: CDR1 DFQATT, CDR2 SNEGSKA (reference sequence). This chain's CDR3 is CSARQGPEQFF. CDR3 coding DNA: TGCAGTGCTCGACAGGGACCTGAGCAGTTCTTC.

This clonotype was picked up many times. The chain carries TRBV5-8 and TRBJ1-1; perhaps TRBD1 as D (5 bases). Trimming stripped 0 bases from V and 4 bases from J, with 16 bases between. The CDR3 extends over 16 amino acids. Germline values: CDR1 SGHTS, CDR2 YDEGEE. CDR3 region: CASSLGGVLPGTEAFF. The CDR3 nucleotides read TGTGCCAGCAGCTTGGGGGGGGTGTTACCAGGCACTGAAGCTTTCTTT.

For this clonotype: It may be a read error: a sequence one base away is much more abundant. The V and J genes are TRBV7-9 and TRBJ1-4; no clear D. CDR3 length equals 16 residues. Looked up from germline, CDR1 is SEHNR and CDR2 is FQNEAQ (reference sequence). The CDR3 DNA sequence: TGTGCCAGCAGCTACCCCGAGGGTCCGTCTAATGAAAGACTGTTTTTT. Translating gives CASSYPEGPSNERLFF.

This clonotype was observed many times. V is TRBV2 and J is TRBJ2-1, with 11 bases identical to TRBD2. The CDR3 spans 15 residues. Germline CDR1 reads SNHLY; CDR2 reads FYNNEI. The V and J ends lost 10 bases and 5 bases, in that order; junction bases with no gene match: 10. CDR3: CATAKGLAVNNEQFF. CDR3 DNA: TGTGCCACCGCGAAGGGACTAGCGGTGAACAATGAGCAGTTCTTC.

The sample holds many counts of this clonotype. The chain links TRBV7-9 to TRBJ2-7; tentatively, D is TRBD2 (5 bases). The CDR3 runs to 14 residues. The germline CDR1 and CDR2 sequences are SEHNR and FQNEAQ (reference sequence). V was trimmed by 5 bases and J by 1 base, leaving 12 bases between them. CDR3 amino acids: CASSRRAVSYEQYF. The CDR3 nucleotides are TGTGCCAGCAGCCGAAGAGCGGTTTCCTACGAGCAGTACTTC. Filled out from reference TRBV7-9 and TRBJ2-7, the complete variable domain reads DTGVSQNPRHKITKRGQNVTFRCDPISEHNRLYWYRQTLGQGPEFLTYFQNEAQLEKSRLLSDRFSAERPKGSFSTLEIQRTEQGDSAMYLCASSRRAVSYEQYFGPGTRLTVT.

This chain links TRBV7-2 with TRBJ2-7, with TRBD2 identical over 9 bases. CDR1 is SGHTA, CDR2 FQGNSA, per germline. The CDR3 extends over 15 amino acids. V lost 6 bases, J lost 8 bases, and 14 bases stayed unmatched. CDR3 DNA: TGTGCCAGCAGTGAAGCGGATAGCGGGAGATCGAAGCAGTACTTC. This codes for CASSEADSGRSKQYF.

This clonotype was counted many times. This sequence joins TRBV20-1 and TRBJ2-7, with TRBD2 matching over 7 bases. Germline assignment: CDR1 DFQATT and CDR2 SNEGSKA (reference sequence). This CDR3 spans 13 amino acids. J was trimmed by 0 bases and V by 6 bases; bases with no gene match: 5. CDR3 sequence reads: CSAPPGGSYEQYF. DNA of the CDR3: TGCAGTGCCCCCCCGGGAGGCTCCTACGAGCAGTACTTC.

V and J are TRBV9 and TRBJ1-6; D call uncertain. Trimming left V 4 bases short and J 10 bases short, with 21 bases between. The CDR3 extends over 16 amino acids. Germline values: CDR1 SGDLS, CDR2 YYNGEE. Here the CDR3 reads CASSPVWGVATSPLHF. CDR3 nucleotide sequence: TGTGCCAGCAGCCCGGTCTGGGGTGTCGCAACCTCACCCCTCCACTTT.

The chain combines TRBV14 with TRBJ1-2; 11 bases line up with TRBD1. This CDR3 region has 18 residues. Germline V gene data show CDR1 as SGHDN and CDR2 as FVKESK. V dropped 6 bases and J dropped 3; count of bases not matched to a gene: 15. Written as DNA, the CDR3 is TGTGCCAGCAGTCATGGGTGGGACAGGGGGGCGGCCCACTATGGCTACACCTTC. Its translation: CASSHGWDRGAAHYGYTF.